These 25 T cell receptor beta chains came from one sample sequenced in a study of OX40 agonist ivuxolimab in advanced cancers. The repertoire was sequenced with immunoSEQ multiplex PCR; TCRdb's copy has only in-frame clones and lacks some. The sample carries 65,000 to 70,000 clones, around four fifths recorded once. The source material was CD4+ or CD8+ T cells sorted from blood, sampled in a trial of the OX40 agonist ivuxolimab. The receptors derive from an adult with an advanced solid tumor such as melanoma, head and neck, liver or kidney cancer.

The gene calls are TRBV2 and TRBJ2-5; D might be TRBD2 (6 bases). This CDR3 is built from 15 residues. Trimming left V 2 bases short and J 2 bases short, with 12 bases between. Germline CDR1 reads SNHLY; CDR2 reads FYNNEI. CDR3 amino acids: CASSEPEGNQETQYF. The CDR3, as DNA: TGTGCCAGCAGTGAACCGGAGGGAAATCAAGAGACCCAGTACTTC.

This rearrangement joins TRBV6-5 to TRBJ2-7, with D uncertain. The CDR3 is 14 residues long. Trimming removed 1 base at V and 4 bases at J, with 11 bases between. Germline V gene lookup returns CDR1 MNHEY and CDR2 SVGAGI. Here the CDR3 reads CASSYWGPLYEQYF. CDR3 bases: TGTGCCAGCAGTTACTGGGGTCCCTTATACGAGCAGTACTTC.

The chain recombines TRBV5-6 with TRBJ2-1, with 9 positions matching TRBD1. The V gene end was trimmed by 3 bases and the J gene end by 8 bases; junction bases not matched to a gene: 9. Germline CDR1 and CDR2: SGHDT and YYEEEE. The length of the CDR3 is 15 residues. The CDR3 spells CASSSGQGMLDEQFF. CDR3 sequence (DNA): TGTGCCAGCAGCTCAGGACAGGGGATGCTGGATGAGCAGTTCTTC.

This chain links TRBV18 with TRBJ1-1, with 7 bases fitting TRBD1. After removal of 3 bases from V and 5 bases from J, the junction contained 6 bases not matched to a gene. CDR3 length: 14 residues. Looked up from germline, CDR1 is KGHSH and CDR2 is LQKENI. CDR3 DNA: TGTGCCAGCTCACCTCAGCGACAGGGAACTGAAGCTTTCTTT. This encodes CASSPQRQGTEAFF.

J is TRBJ1-6 and V is TRBV28; no clear D. The length of the CDR3 is 14 residues. V lost 7 bases, J lost 1 base, and 8 bases lay in between. In germline, CDR1 is MDHEN, CDR2 SYDVKM. The CDR3 DNA follows: TGTGCCAGCACCGCGGGTTCCTATAATTCACCCCTCCACTTT. As protein: CASTAGSYNSPLHF. Full variable domain (outside the CDR3, taken from reference TRBV28 and TRBJ1-6): DVKVTQSSRYLVKRTGEKVFLECVQDMDHENMFWYRQDPGLGLRLIYFSYDVKMKEKGDIPEGYSVSREKKERFSLILESASTNQTSMYLCASTAGSYNSPLHFGNGTRLTVT.

This clone was picked up one time. The rearrangement links TRBV4-1 to TRBJ2-2; tentative D call: TRBD2 (7 bases). V lost 1 base and J lost 7, with 19 bases in between. The CDR3 consists of 17 residues. The V gene's germline CDR1 is MGHRA and CDR2 YSYEKL. The CDR3 DNA is TGCGCCAGCAGCCAAGGTCGGGGGGCGCGAACGGACGGGGAGCTGTTTTTT. As protein: CASSQGRGARTDGELFF.

This clone was seen just once. The gene calls are TRBV28 and TRBJ2-5; maybe TRBD1 (6 bases). Germline V gives CDR1 MDHEN, CDR2 SYDVKM. V lost 5 bases and J 5 bases, leaving 18 bases between the germline ends. The CDR3 is 15 amino acids. Here the CDR3 reads CASSPLLGGAETQYF. The DNA for the CDR3 is TGTGCCAGCAGTCCCCTCCTTGGGGGCGCCGAGACCCAGTACTTC.

This clone was seen a few times. The chain has TRBV27 and TRBJ1-1; D gene unclear. The V end was cut by 5 bases, the J end by 4 bases, with 11 bases between. Germline lookup yields CDR1 MNHEY and CDR2 SMNVEV (reference sequence). CDR3 length: 13 amino acids. In DNA, the CDR3 is TGTGCCAGCAGTCCTGAGGGAGCCACTGAAGCTTTCTTT. Translation gives CASSPEGATEAFF.

The CDR3 sequence is CASSLNRGGYTF. The CDR3 DNA reads TGCGCCAGCAGCTTGAACAGGGGCGGCTACACCTTC. This sequence joins TRBV5-1 and TRBJ1-2, with 7 nucleotides matching TRBD1. V dropped 1 base and J dropped 8; count of bases not matched to a gene: 2. Germline V gives CDR1 SGHRS, CDR2 YFSETQ. This CDR3 spans 12 amino acids.

The rearrangement joins TRBV14 to TRBJ2-1; D is unresolved. Germline CDR1 and CDR2: SGHDN and FVKESK. V dropped 3 bases and J dropped 0 bases, with 12 bases sitting between them. The CDR3 contains 16 residues. The CDR3 loop reads CASSHVVQSSYNEQFF. For the CDR3, the DNA is TGTGCCAGCAGCCATGTGGTCCAAAGCTCCTACAATGAGCAGTTCTTC.

The chain couples TRBV4-3 to TRBJ2-1, with unresolved D. The CDR3 covers 13 residues. Trimming stripped 2 bases from V and 7 bases from J, with 9 bases between. Per germline, CDR1 LGHNA and CDR2 YSLEER. CDR3 residues: CASSQQLDNEQFF. The DNA of the CDR3 is TGCGCCAGCAGCCAACAACTTGATAATGAGCAGTTCTTC.

CDR3 loop: CASSEARYTEAFF. CDR3 sequence (DNA): TGTGCCAGCAGTGAAGCAAGGTACACTGAAGCTTTCTTT. The chain employs TRBV25-1 and TRBJ1-1; D is ambiguous. V dropped 2 bases and J dropped 3 bases, with 7 bases sitting between them. This CDR3 is 13 amino acids long. Germline CDR1 is MGHDK and CDR2 is SYGVNS.

V usage is TRBV7-9 and J usage is TRBJ2-1; 8 nucleotides agree with TRBD2. Germline CDR1 and CDR2: SEHNR and FQNEAQ (reference sequence). V dropped 4 bases and J dropped 9; count of bases not matched to a gene: 5. This CDR3 contains 13 residues. This CDR3 is CASSSGLGAEQFF. In DNA form, the CDR3 reads TGTGCCAGCAGCTCGGGACTAGGGGCTGAGCAGTTCTTC.

This sequence joins TRBV5-1 and TRBJ2-3; D uncertain. Germline loops: CDR1 SGHRS, CDR2 YFSETQ. CDR3 length: 14 amino acids. V lost 0 bases to trimming and J lost 2 bases, with 7 bases between them. The CDR3 loop is CASSLGAVTDTQYF. DNA of the CDR3: TGCGCCAGCAGCTTGGGGGCTGTCACAGATACGCAGTATTTT.

The chain uses TRBV2 and TRBJ1-2; unclear D gene. This CDR3 contains 12 residues. Trimming removed 9 bases at V and 4 bases at J, with 12 bases between. In germline, CDR1 is SNHLY, CDR2 FYNNEI. The CDR3 coding sequence is TGTGCCAGTGGGTCCCCTGTCTATGGCTACACCTTC. Protein product: CASGSPVYGYTF. Complete variable domain (other parts from reference TRBV2 and TRBJ1-2): EPEVTQTPSHQVTQMGQEVILRCVPISNHLYFYWYRQILGQKVEFLVSFYNNEISEKSEIFDDQFSVERPDGSNFTLKIRSTKLEDSAMYFCASGSPVYGYTFGSGTRLTVV.

The rearrangement uses TRBV27 and TRBJ2-7; no reliable D call. The V end was cut by 7 bases, the J end by 0 bases, with 13 bases between. This CDR3 has 14 residues. CDR1 is MNHEY and CDR2 is SMNVEV in the germline V gene (reference sequence). The CDR3, as DNA: TGTGCCAGCAAAGGCACACACAGCTCCTACGAGCAGTACTTC. This translates into CASKGTHSSYEQYF.

This clone came up once. The CDR3 protein is CASSQVEGYNEQFF. The CDR3 coding sequence is TGCGCCAGCAGCCAAGTAGAAGGGTACAATGAGCAGTTCTTC. This chain joins TRBV4-3 and TRBJ2-1, with D hard to call. The CDR3 totals 14 residues. V lost 1 base to trimming and J lost 4 bases, with 8 bases between them. Germline V CDR1 and CDR2: LGHNA, YSLEER.

V is TRBV19 and J is TRBJ1-6; D is unclear. The CDR3 consists of 14 residues. The ends were cut back, 5 bases at V and 7 bases at J, with 12 bases in the middle. CDR1 is LNHDA and CDR2 is SQIVND in the germline V gene (reference sequence). The CDR3 sequence is CASSASGGNSPLHF. In nucleotides, the CDR3 is TGTGCCAGTAGTGCCTCAGGAGGCAATTCACCCCTCCACTTT.

This CDR3 is CASSRMGTTVKTEAFF. In DNA, the CDR3 is TGTGCCAGTAGTAGAATGGGGACGACGGTTAAGACTGAAGCTTTCTTT. This chain links TRBV19 with TRBJ1-1; D is perhaps TRBD1 (5 bases). Germline loops: CDR1 LNHDA, CDR2 SQIVND (reference sequence). The germline V and J ends were trimmed by 4 bases and 5 bases, with 20 bases remaining between them. This CDR3 has 16 residues.

The chain employs TRBV5-1 and TRBJ2-3, with 15 bases lining up with TRBD2. J gave up 6 bases and V 4 bases, and 15 bases lay outside the gene matches. The CDR3 is made up of 19 amino acids. Per germline, CDR1 SGHRS and CDR2 YFSETQ. As DNA, the CDR3 is TGCGCCAGCAGCACCGGACTAGCGGGGGGGCTTTTTGGTGAGGATACGCAGTATTTT. Residues: CASSTGLAGGLFGEDTQYF.

This sequence joins TRBV6-5 and TRBJ2-1, with D unresolved. CDR3 size: 14 residues. Germline CDR1 MNHEY, CDR2 SVGAGI. With 0 bases removed from V and 13 bases from J, the gap between germline ends came to 16 bases. CDR3 in amino acids: CASSYSSSSFLQFF. CDR3 coding DNA: TGTGCCAGCAGTTACTCGAGTAGTTCCTTCCTTCAGTTCTTC.

The chain is built from TRBV7-7 and TRBJ2-5, with 10 bases fitting TRBD2. V lost 4 bases to trimming and J lost 5 bases; unmatched junction nucleotides: 4. This CDR3 comprises 14 residues. CDR1 and CDR2 (germline): SSHAT, FNYEAQ (reference sequence). In nucleotides, the CDR3 is TGTGCCAGCAGCTCGGGACTAGCGATTGAGACCCAGTACTTC. The encoded protein is CASSSGLAIETQYF.

J is TRBJ2-1 and V is TRBV4-2; no clear D. V was pared by 1 base and J by 6 bases, with 4 bases between. Per the germline V gene, CDR1 is LGHNA and CDR2 is YNFKEQ. This CDR3 is built from 12 residues. CDR3: CASSQGANEQFF. CDR3 in DNA: TGTGCCAGCAGCCAAGGCGCCAATGAGCAGTTCTTC.

The chain links TRBV7-2 to TRBJ1-5, with a weak D call TRBD1 (6 bases). V lost 1 base, J lost 5 bases, and 12 bases lay in between. Per the germline V gene, CDR1 is SGHTA and CDR2 is FQGNSA. The CDR3 runs to 15 residues. The CDR3 DNA reads TGTGCCAGCAGCTTAGACAGGGCCATCCATCAGCCCCAGCATTTT. This sequence encodes CASSLDRAIHQPQHF.

The chain combines TRBV7-2 with TRBJ2-1; 7 nucleotides align to TRBD2. Germline CDR1 reads SGHTA; CDR2 reads FQGNSA. The CDR3 sequence is 15 residues long. Germline trimming cut 1 base from V and 5 bases from J; bases unmatched to any gene: 5. The CDR3 DNA sequence: TGTGCCAGCAGCTTAGTGGGCCTAGCGGACAATGAGCAGTTCTTC. It yields the protein CASSLVGLADNEQFF.